This T cell receptor (beta chain) was profiled in a study of blood T cells in healthy people across ages. For this clonotype: A read error may explain this, as a much larger clone is one base away.

For the second PCR, which ran for about 7 to 11 cycles, a sample-barcoded 5' primer and a J-beta primer mix were used. From the 5' RACE reads, TCRdb called clonotypes with MiXCR, one entry per CDR3 protein. Of hundreds of thousands of distinct CDR3 sequences listed, approximately 25% were seen once; the top ten hold 8% to 10%. The same data also contributed to another study, on T cells of mothers and their children.

This clonotype originated in a boy younger than 18 in good health. Sample: blood.

In nucleotides, the CDR3 is TGTGCCAGCAGTTACCCAGATACGCAGTATTTT. Protein product: CASSYPDTQYF. The chain is built from TRBV6-2 or TRBV6-3 and TRBJ2-3, with D hard to call. Trimming stripped 2 bases from V and 4 bases from J, with 1 base between. There are 11 residues in the CDR3. CDR1 MNHEY and CDR2 SVGEGT come from the germline V gene.